This T cell receptor beta chain originates from a study of CXCR3-negative and CXCR3-positive naive CD8 T cells. Germline CDR1 reads MNHEY; CDR2 reads SVGEGT. The CDR3 is made up of 14 amino acids. The TRB cDNA libraries were prepared by 5' RACE with UMI labels. TCRdb re-called the 5' RACE reads; every CDR3 protein appears as one record, without DNA. The sample includes some 130,000 distinct CDR3 sequences. Worth noting for this clonotype: Its cognate antigen is unknown.

General study points: Diversity ran similarly high across both naive subsets but far lower in memory CD8+ cells.

Naive cells were sorted as CD45RO-, CCR7+, CD27+ and CD95-. The rearrangement links TRBV6-2 or TRBV6-3 to TRBJ2-7. This TCR was sampled from a human donor in good health. Some clones in this sample may be carry-over from other donors' samples. Specimen: naive CXCR3- CD8+ T cells from blood. Subset noted: CD45RO-CCR7+CD27+CD95- naive CD8+ T cells lacking CXCR3 (TNR3-). The CDR3 loop reads CASSHETSSYEQYF.